This TCR beta chain is from a study of CXCR3-negative and CXCR3-positive naive CD8 T cells (dated by TCRdb to 2018 to 2020). Some background on the complete study: About 150 million TRB reads were obtained in total, roughly 1.5 +/- 0.3 million reads per library. TRBV-TRBJ cluster analysis included naive subsets from about 5 donors and memory cells from 3 donors. Diversity and physicochemical repertoire analyses covered roughly eleven donors pooled from two independent experiments. Study-wide findings and limitations: Repertoire diversity was comparably high in both naive subsets but much lower in memory CD8+ T cells. TRB CDR3s from CXCR3-positive naive cells showed higher hydrophobicity (lower Kidera factor 4), lower energy, and higher strength and volume indices than CXCR3-negative naive cells. Similar TRBV-TRBJ usage was shown by naive CXCR3-negative and CXCR3-positive cells from the same donor, whereas distinct patterns were shown by memory cells. Because surface CD5, which is linked to self-reactivity in mice, was comparable between the naive subsets, TCR interaction strength was also inferred from TRB CDR3 physicochemical properties. Freshly isolated PBMCs were used for most assays because CXCR3 expression went down partially after cryopreservation.

Turning to this clonotype: Its antigen remains unidentified.

Sequencing relied on a NextSeq 550. The Human TCR Profiling Kit (MiLaboratory) was used to prepare UMI-labeled 5' RACE TRB cDNA libraries. The full amount of extracted RNA was used for cDNA synthesis, and the full amount of resulting cDNA was used for PCR amplification. Libraries were prepared in parallel with an identical number of PCR cycles. The authors' analysis ran thus. About 53,000 +/- 10,000 unique UMI-labeled TRB cDNA molecules per library were extracted with MIGEC and MiXCR, with at least two reads per UMI required. On average, about 40,000 +/- 10,000 functional in-frame TRB CDR3 nucleotide clonotypes lacking stop codons were found per library. After each sample was downsampled to 5000 UMI-labeled TRB molecules, VDJtools was used to calculate diversity metrics such as normalized Shannon-Wiener and Chao1. VDJtools was used to calculate clonotype-size-weighted physicochemical properties of the central five CDR3 residues, namely interaction energy, strength, volume and Kidera factor 4. Each CDR3 protein sequence appears as one entry after TCRdb reprocessed the reads, and no DNA is included. TCRdb's processing, not the authors', yielded these V and J calls. The sample's table lists a count of 130,000 to 150,000 distinct CDR3 sequences. The leading ten clones occupy approximately 0.28% of the sample.

Taken from cysteine to phenylalanine, the CDR3 has 17 residues. The DNA is unrecorded. CDR1 and CDR2 are drawn from the germline V gene (reference sequence): LNHDA, SQIVND. Each CD8+ T cell subset was flow-sorted in triplicate, and 300,000 or so cells per subset were placed directly into RLT lysis buffer. To exclude memory contaminants, naive CD8+ T cells were stringently defined as CD45RO-CCR7+CD27+CD95-. Peripheral blood mononuclear cells were isolated from buffy coats by standard density gradient centrifugation. Naive CXCR3-negative and CXCR3-positive CD8+ T cells were flow-sorted using a FACSAria III. Total RNA was extracted from sorted cells with an RNeasy Mini Kit.

The V and J segments used are TRBV19 and TRBJ2-5; TCRdb reports TRBD2, a call that lacks DNA to check it against. The receptor was isolated from a human donor in good health. Some clones in this sample may be carry-over from other donors' samples. Material: naive CXCR3+ CD8+ T cells from blood. Reading the label with the study, this specimen's cell subset or site is: CD45RO-CCR7+CD27+CD95- naive CD8+ T cells expressing CXCR3 (TNR3+). Here the CDR3 is given as CASSMGTSGRALETQYF.